The T cell receptor beta chain described here comes from a study of T cell repertoires in cytomegalovirus infection. Study information: Public TCR beta signature analysis indicated the presence of both CMV infection and matching HLA type.

TCRdb re-analysed the reads in MiXCR, keeping a single row per CDR3 protein. The sample lists hundreds of thousands of distinct CDR3 sequences, approximately 24% occurring once. The CDR3 contains 13 residues. V was clipped by 5 bases and J by 3 bases, with 10 bases between them. Germline lookup yields CDR1 SGHVS and CDR2 FQNEAQ. This clonotype has ten or more counts. Specimen: CD8+ T cells from PBMCs. The chain couples TRBV7-8 to TRBJ2-5; D is perhaps TRBD1 (6 bases). The receptor was derived from a human donor in good health (CMV status not recorded). Some clones in this sample may be carry-over from other donors' samples. The CDR3 DNA is TGTGCCAGCAGCAACCACAGGGAAGAGACCCAGTACTTC. Amino acids: CASSNHREETQYF.